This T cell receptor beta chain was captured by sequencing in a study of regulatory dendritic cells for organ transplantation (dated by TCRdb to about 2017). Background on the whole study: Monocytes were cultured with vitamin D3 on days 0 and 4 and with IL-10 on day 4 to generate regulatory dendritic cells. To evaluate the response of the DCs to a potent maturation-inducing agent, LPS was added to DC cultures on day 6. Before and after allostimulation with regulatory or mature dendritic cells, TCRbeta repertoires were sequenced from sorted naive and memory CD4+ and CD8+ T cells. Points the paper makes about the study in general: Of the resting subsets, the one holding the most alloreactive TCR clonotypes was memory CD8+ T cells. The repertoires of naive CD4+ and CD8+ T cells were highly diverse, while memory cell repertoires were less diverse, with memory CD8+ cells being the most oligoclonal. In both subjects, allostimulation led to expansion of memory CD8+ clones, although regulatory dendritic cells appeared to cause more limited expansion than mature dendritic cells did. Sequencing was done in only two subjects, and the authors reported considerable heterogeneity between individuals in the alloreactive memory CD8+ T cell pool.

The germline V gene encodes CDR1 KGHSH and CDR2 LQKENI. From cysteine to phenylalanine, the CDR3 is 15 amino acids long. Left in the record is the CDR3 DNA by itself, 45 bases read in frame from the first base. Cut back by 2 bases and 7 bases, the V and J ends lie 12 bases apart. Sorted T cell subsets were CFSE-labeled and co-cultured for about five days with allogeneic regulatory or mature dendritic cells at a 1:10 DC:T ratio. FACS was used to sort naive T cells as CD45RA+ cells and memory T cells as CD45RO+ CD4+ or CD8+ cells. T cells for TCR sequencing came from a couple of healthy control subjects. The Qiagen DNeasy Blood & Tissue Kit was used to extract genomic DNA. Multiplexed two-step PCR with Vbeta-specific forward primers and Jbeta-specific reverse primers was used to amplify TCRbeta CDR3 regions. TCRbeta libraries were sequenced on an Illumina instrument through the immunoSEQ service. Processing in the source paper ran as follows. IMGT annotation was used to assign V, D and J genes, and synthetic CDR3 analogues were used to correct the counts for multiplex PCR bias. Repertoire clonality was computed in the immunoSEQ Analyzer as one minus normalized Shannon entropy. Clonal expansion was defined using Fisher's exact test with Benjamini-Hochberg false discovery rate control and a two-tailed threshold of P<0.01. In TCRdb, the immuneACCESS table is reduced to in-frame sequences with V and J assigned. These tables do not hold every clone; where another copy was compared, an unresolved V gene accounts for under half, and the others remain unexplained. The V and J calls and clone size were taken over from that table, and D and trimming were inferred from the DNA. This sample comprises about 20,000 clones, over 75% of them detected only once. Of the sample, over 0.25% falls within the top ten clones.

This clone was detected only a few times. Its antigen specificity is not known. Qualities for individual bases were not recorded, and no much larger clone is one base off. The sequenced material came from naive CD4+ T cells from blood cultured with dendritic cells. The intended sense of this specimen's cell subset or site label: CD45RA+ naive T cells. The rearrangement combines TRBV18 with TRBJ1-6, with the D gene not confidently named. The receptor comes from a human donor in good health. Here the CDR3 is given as CASSPGNLGNSPLHF. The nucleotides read TGTGCCAGCTCACCAGGCAACCTTGGGAATTCACCCCTCCACTTT.